These 14 T cell receptor beta chains were sequenced from one sample in a study of radiation and T cells in renal cell carcinoma. Profiling relied on immunoSEQ multiplex PCR, and the TCRdb table lists in-frame clones only, not all of them. Here the sample spans 20,000 or so clones, less than 55% being singletons. Treatment specified: treatment-naive control, cytoreductive nephrectomy. Sequences were derived from tumor tissue, sampled from a patient whose treatment was nephrectomy without radiotherapy. All receptors come from a human donor with renal cell carcinoma.

The rearrangement uses TRBV6-1 and TRBJ1-5; D not resolved. V lost 6 bases, J lost 0 bases, and 9 bases lay in between. Germline CDR1 is MNHNS and CDR2 is SASEGT. CDR3 length equals 14 residues. CDR3 region: CASRWSGSNQPQHF. The CDR3 DNA sequence: TGTGCCAGCAGATGGAGCGGTAGCAATCAGCCCCAGCATTTT.

The chain couples TRBV7-2 to TRBJ2-3; 9 positions agree with TRBD2. The CDR3 is 14 residues long. Germline V gives CDR1 SGHTA, CDR2 FQGNSA. V was pared by 8 bases and J by 7 bases, with 10 bases of the junction left unmatched. The CDR3 DNA reads TGTGCCAGCCATCAAGGCGGGGGGGTATATACGCAGTATTTT. This encodes CASHQGGGVYTQYF.

This clone was detected only a few times. This rearrangement joins TRBV6-1 to TRBJ1-4; tentative D call: TRBD1 (6 bases). The V gene lost 6 bases and the J gene lost 5 bases, with 13 bases spanning the gap. Germline V CDR1 and CDR2: MNHNS, SASEGT. The CDR3 spans 14 residues. The CDR3 reads CASSTGFGNEKLFF. Here the CDR3 DNA reads TGTGCCAGCAGCACAGGGTTTGGGAATGAAAAACTGTTTTTT.

The gene calls are TRBV7-2 and TRBJ2-3, with 9 bases aligning to TRBD2. V was clipped by 1 base and J by 4 bases; unmatched bases: 6. Germline values: CDR1 SGHTA, CDR2 FQGNSA. This CDR3 is 16 amino acids long. The CDR3: CASSLGAAGGSDTQYF. The CDR3 coding sequence is TGTGCCAGCAGCTTAGGGGCAGCGGGGGGATCAGATACGCAGTATTTT.

This chain connects TRBV9 to TRBJ2-5; 11 nucleotides agree with TRBD2. This CDR3 has 16 residues. Germline V gives CDR1 SGDLS, CDR2 YYNGEE. J was trimmed by 5 bases and V by 0 bases; bases with no gene match: 6. The CDR3 DNA follows: TGTGCCAGCAGCGTAGGTTCTAGCGGGGGGTGGGAGACCCAGTACTTC. Translating gives CASSVGSSGGWETQYF. Complete variable domain (other parts from reference TRBV9 and TRBJ2-5): DSGVTQTPKHLITATGQRVTLRCSPRSGDLSVYWYQQSLDQGLQFLIQYYNGEERAKGNILERFSAQQFPDLHSELNLSSLELGDSALYFCASSVGSSGGWETQYFGPGTRLLVL.

The chain recombines TRBV19 with TRBJ1-1; 8 nucleotides agree with TRBD1. Trimming cost V 5 bases and J 4 bases; bases outside gene matches: 15. The CDR3 loop spans 17 amino acids. Germline V gives CDR1 LNHDA, CDR2 SQIVND (reference sequence). CDR3 sequence reads: CASSVDRVRNLSTEAFF. As DNA, the CDR3 is TGTGCCAGTAGTGTGGACAGGGTGCGAAATCTGAGCACTGAAGCTTTCTTT.

The rearrangement joins TRBV6-5 to TRBJ2-7; D call uncertain. This CDR3 is 15 amino acids long. Per germline, CDR1 MNHEY and CDR2 SVGAGI. V shed 2 bases and J shed 0 bases, with 11 bases lying between them. The CDR3 region has the DNA TGTGCCAGCAGTTACCGCAGTTGGGGCTCCTACGAGCAGTACTTC. Translated: CASSYRSWGSYEQYF.

The chain is built from TRBV6-1 and TRBJ1-3, with D unresolved. This CDR3 contains 14 residues. V lost 1 base and J 4 bases, leaving 8 bases between the germline ends. Germline CDR1 and CDR2: MNHNS and SASEGT. This chain's CDR3 is CASSEVAIGNTIYF. CDR3 sequence (DNA): TGTGCCAGCAGTGAAGTGGCGATAGGAAACACCATATATTTT.

The CDR3 DNA sequence: TGCGCCAGCAGCTTGGGTGGGACAGGGGGCACTGAAGCTTTCTTT. Amino acid sequence: CASSLGGTGGTEAFF. This rearrangement joins TRBV5-1 to TRBJ1-1; TRBD1 matches at 11 bases. This CDR3 is 15 amino acids long. Germline loops: CDR1 SGHRS, CDR2 YFSETQ. V was pared by 0 bases and J by 4 bases, with 2 bases of the junction left unmatched.

This clone was observed many times. The CDR3 DNA is TGTGCCAGCAGTTCGACAGACGAAGGAATGAGGAAACTGTTTTTT. Translation gives CASSSTDEGMRKLFF. The V gene is TRBV11-2, the J gene TRBJ1-4, with D perhaps TRBD1 (5 bases). The germline V and J ends were trimmed by 6 bases and 11 bases, with 22 bases remaining between them. This CDR3 region has 15 residues. The V gene's germline CDR1 is SGHAT and CDR2 FQNNGV. Full variable domain (missing parts from reference TRBV11-2 and TRBJ1-4): EAGVAQSPRYKIIEKRQSVAFWCNPISGHATLYWYQQILGQGPKLLIQFQNNGVVDDSQLPKDRFSAERLKGVDSTLKIQPAKLEDSAVYLCASSSTDEGMRKLFFGSGTQLSVL.

By proportion, this clone is medium-sized (0.01 to 0.1%). The chain recombines TRBV7-2 with TRBJ1-1, with TRBD1 matching 7 bases. CDR1 SGHTA and CDR2 FQGNSA come from the germline V gene. The CDR3 is 13 residues long. The V segment lost 2 bases and the J segment 5 bases; nucleotides outside the gene matches: 2. CDR3 region: CASSLTGETEAFF. For the CDR3, the DNA is TGTGCCAGCAGCTTAACAGGGGAGACTGAAGCTTTCTTT.

The chain recombines TRBV6-5 with TRBJ1-4; unclear D gene. Germline CDR1 reads MNHEY; CDR2 reads SVGAGI. CDR3 length equals 14 residues. The V gene lost 0 bases and the J gene lost 7 bases, with 9 bases spanning the gap. CDR3 coding DNA: TGTGCCAGCAGTTACTCCGGATGGGGTGAAAAACTGTTTTTT. Protein sequence: CASSYSGWGEKLFF.

This rearrangement joins TRBV29-1 to TRBJ1-2, with a tentative D call TRBD1 (6 bases). The CDR3 sequence is 11 residues long. CDR1 is SQVTM and CDR2 is ANQGSEA in the germline V gene. V lost 5 bases and J 7 bases, leaving 11 bases between the germline ends. CDR3 in DNA: TGCAGCGTTCTAGGGGGAAGTGGCTACACCTTC. This encodes CSVLGGSGYTF.

On this clone itself: The junction departs from germline at one end; a sequencing error may be responsible. The rearrangement uses TRBV10-3 and TRBJ2-7; perhaps TRBD2 as D (7 bases). The germline CDR1 and CDR2 sequences are ENHRY and SYGVKD. CDR3 length: 15 residues. For the CDR3, the DNA is TGTGCCAGCAGTTACTCCGACGGGGGGCCTTATGAGCAGTACTTC. Protein product: CASSYSDGGPYEQYF.